This is a list of T cell receptor beta chains from one sample in a study of beta chain features in type 1 diabetes. The assay was immunoSEQ multiplex PCR, and TCRdb's table has in-frame clones only and misses some. This sample carries fewer than 300,000 clones, roughly 22% of them seen once, and the ten largest clones take 0.028%. The sequenced material came from naive CD4+ T cells from blood. The receptor source for this set is a woman aged 35 to 49 with type 1 diabetes. The conserved cysteine and the conserved F or W are not part of the CDR3 here. The D gene is left open where the match is weak.

>TRBJ2-7|TRBV5-1|NA
ASSGGLSYEQY
>TRBJ2-5|TRBV5-6|TRBD1
ASSWGDRGRFETQY
>TRBJ2-7|TRBV27|TRBD1
ASSLGFGTGAYEQY
>TRBJ2-6|TRBV6-5|NA
ASSQTSSGANVLT
>TRBJ1-5|TRBV7-8|NA
ASSLSAGISNQPQH
>TRBJ2-1|TRBV18|NA
ASSPALQTGAYNEQF
>TRBJ2-5|TRBV18|TRBD2
ASSPGLAETQY
>TRBJ1-5|TRBV5-1|NA
ASSLEPPGSNQPQH
>TRBJ2-7|TRBV4-1|NA
ASSLRQAGGYEQY
>TRBJ1-6|TRBV7-2|NA
ASSLVVAQTDLNSPLH
>TRBJ2-1|TRBV5-6|TRBD1
ASSRVTGQGINEQF
>TRBJ2-6|TRBV18|NA
ASSPPRNGVGANVLT
>TRBJ2-3|TRBV7-7|TRBD1
ASSSGTGRPDTQY
>TRBJ1-1|TRBV4-1|NA
ASSQEAGTSEAF
>TRBJ2-7|TRBV6-5|NA
ASSYSAGRTYEQY
>TRBJ1-5|TRBV29-1|NA
SVQHGGNQPQH
>TRBJ2-4|TRBV28|NA
ASSLGQPNIQY
>TRBJ2-7|TRBV19|NA
ASRTGNSYEQY
>TRBJ2-5|TRBV18|NA
ASSPAGAIQETQY
>TRBJ2-3|TRBV28|NA
ASSSVDTQY
>TRBJ2-7|TRBV30|NA
AWSATGYEQY
>TRBJ1-2|TRBV6-5|NA
ASSWDFTGGYT
>TRBJ2-5|TRBV7-3|NA
ASSLSSLETQY
>TRBJ2-3|TRBV7-2|NA
ASTLGGASTDTQY
>TRBJ1-2|TRBV7-9|NA
ASSLDLVPSTRY